This entry lists 8 T cell receptor beta chains sequenced from one sample in a study of shared clonotypes between healthy human individuals. CD45RO-negative, CCR7-positively selected cells formed the naive CD8 fraction, excluding terminally differentiated effector memory CD45RA+ cells. Generated by immunoSEQ multiplex PCR, the TCRdb table keeps only in-frame clones and is missing some. The sample includes millions of clones, approximately 94% of them seen just once. Sequencing was done on a sample of naive CD8+ T cells from PBMCs. These receptors originate from a man younger than 35 in good health. Some clones in this sample may be carry-over from other donors' samples.

This chain uses TRBV7-2 with TRBJ2-7; D possibly corresponds to TRBD2 (7 bases). Germline V gene lookup returns CDR1 SGHTA and CDR2 FQGNSA. This CDR3 has 16 residues. V lost 5 bases and J lost 4, with 21 bases in between. CDR3 sequence (DNA): TGTGCCAGCAGCCCAAGGGAGGGGGTCGTCGCGTACGAGCAGTACTTC. It yields the protein CASSPREGVVAYEQYF.

The J gene is TRBJ2-7, the V gene TRBV27, with TRBD1 as a possible D gene (5 bases). Germline CDR1 reads MNHEY; CDR2 reads SMNVEV (reference sequence). The CDR3 consists of 15 residues. V lost 0 bases to trimming and J lost 5 bases, with 14 bases between them. Here the CDR3 DNA reads TGTGCCAGCAGTTTATCGATTGCCAGGGCCGACGAGCAGTACTTC. This gives the protein CASSLSIARADEQYF.

V and J are TRBV5-1 and TRBJ2-1, with D possibly matching TRBD1 (6 bases). The CDR3 totals 15 residues. Per germline, CDR1 SGHRS and CDR2 YFSETQ. Trimming left V 2 bases short and J 1 base short, with 10 bases between. CDR3 coding DNA: TGCGCCAGCAGCTTTTACCAGGGGTCCTACAATGAGCAGTTCTTC. Translating gives CASSFYQGSYNEQFF.

This sequence joins TRBV28 and TRBJ2-7, with 7 positions matching TRBD2. Unmatched junction bases numbered 4, after V lost 5 bases and J lost 3 bases. Germline V gene sequence: CDR1 MDHEN, CDR2 SYDVKM. The CDR3 is 13 residues long. The CDR3 region is CASSPRTSYEQYF. CDR3 DNA: TGTGCCAGCAGTCCCCGGACTAGCTACGAGCAGTACTTC.

This clone was seen a single time. The chain is built from TRBV7-2 and TRBJ2-7, with 14 bases lining up with TRBD2. The trim removed 5 bases at V and 10 bases at J, leaving 10 bases unmatched. The CDR3 runs to 15 residues. From germline, CDR1 is SGHTA and CDR2 FQGNSA. This CDR3 reads CASSPSPGTSGSQYF. CDR3 DNA sequence: TGTGCCAGCAGCCCTAGCCCTGGGACTAGCGGGAGTCAGTACTTC. Together with reference TRBV7-2 and TRBJ2-7, the CDR3 gives the full variable domain: GAGVSQSPSNKVTEKGKDVELRCDPISGHTALYWYRQSLGQGLEFLIYFQGNSAPDKSGLPSDRFSAERTGGSVSTLTIQRTQQEDSAVYLCASSPSPGTSGSQYFGPGTRLTVT.

The rearrangement links TRBV7-9 to TRBJ2-3, with 7 bases fitting TRBD1. The CDR3 runs to 15 residues. Trimming removed 3 bases from V and 6 bases from J; junction bases left unmatched: 9. Per germline, CDR1 SEHNR and CDR2 FQNEAQ (reference sequence). The CDR3 spells CASSFTSDRADTQYF. As DNA, the CDR3 is TGTGCCAGCAGCTTCACTTCCGACAGGGCCGATACGCAGTATTTT.

V usage is TRBV7-8 and J usage is TRBJ1-3, with 9 bases fitting TRBD1. CDR1 and CDR2 (germline): SGHVS, FQNEAQ. With V trimmed by 5 bases and J by 1 base, 6 bases remained unmatched. There are 16 residues in the CDR3. The CDR3 nucleotides read TGTGCCAGCAGCATGAACAGGGGGCTTTCTGGAAACACCATATATTTT. Residues: CASSMNRGLSGNTIYF.

The chain has TRBV10-3 and TRBJ2-2, with a weak D call TRBD1 (5 bases). The V and J ends lost 6 bases and 1 base respectively, with 9 bases between them. CDR1 is ENHRY and CDR2 is SYGVKD in the germline V gene. CDR3 length equals 14 residues. Here the CDR3 reads CAIRETVNTGELFF. In DNA form, the CDR3 reads TGTGCCATCAGAGAGACAGTGAACACCGGGGAGCTGTTTTTT.